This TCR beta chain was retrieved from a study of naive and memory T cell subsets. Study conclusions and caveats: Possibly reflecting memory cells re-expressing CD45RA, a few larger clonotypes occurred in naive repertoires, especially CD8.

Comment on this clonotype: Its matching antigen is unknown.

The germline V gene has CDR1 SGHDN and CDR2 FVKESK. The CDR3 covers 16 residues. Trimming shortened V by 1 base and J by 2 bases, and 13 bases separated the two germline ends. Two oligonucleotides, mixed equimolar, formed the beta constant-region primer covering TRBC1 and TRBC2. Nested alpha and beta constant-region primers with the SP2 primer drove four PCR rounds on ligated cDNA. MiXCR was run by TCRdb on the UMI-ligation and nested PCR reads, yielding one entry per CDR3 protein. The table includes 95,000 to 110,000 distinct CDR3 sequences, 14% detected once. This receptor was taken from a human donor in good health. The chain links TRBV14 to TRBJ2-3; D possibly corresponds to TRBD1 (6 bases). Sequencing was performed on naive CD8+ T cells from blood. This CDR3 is CASSQGSGAPTDTQYF. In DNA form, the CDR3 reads TGTGCCAGCAGCCAAGGCTCAGGGGCCCCCACAGATACGCAGTATTTT.